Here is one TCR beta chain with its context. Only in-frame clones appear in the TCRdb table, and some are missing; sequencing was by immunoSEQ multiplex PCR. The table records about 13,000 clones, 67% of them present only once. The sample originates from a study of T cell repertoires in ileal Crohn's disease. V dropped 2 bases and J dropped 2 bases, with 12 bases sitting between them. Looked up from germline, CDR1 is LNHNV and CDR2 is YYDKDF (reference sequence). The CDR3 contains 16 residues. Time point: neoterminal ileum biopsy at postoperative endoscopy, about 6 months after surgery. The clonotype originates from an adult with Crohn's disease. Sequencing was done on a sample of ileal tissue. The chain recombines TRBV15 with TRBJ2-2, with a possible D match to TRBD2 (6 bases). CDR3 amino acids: CATSRSTRGNTGELFF. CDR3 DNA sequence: TGTGCCACCAGCAGATCAACGCGGGGTAACACCGGGGAGCTGTTTTTT.